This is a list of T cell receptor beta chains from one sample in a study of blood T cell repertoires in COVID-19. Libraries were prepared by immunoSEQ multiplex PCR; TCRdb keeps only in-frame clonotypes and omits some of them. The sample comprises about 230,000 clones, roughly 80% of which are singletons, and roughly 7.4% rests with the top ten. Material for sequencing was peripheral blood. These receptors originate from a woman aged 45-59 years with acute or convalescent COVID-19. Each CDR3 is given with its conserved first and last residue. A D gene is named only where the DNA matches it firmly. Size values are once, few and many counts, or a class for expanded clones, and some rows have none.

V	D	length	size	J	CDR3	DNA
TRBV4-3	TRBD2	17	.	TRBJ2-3	CASSQDRSSGFRDTQYF	TGCGCCAGCAGCCAAGATCGGTCTAGCGGGTTTCGGGATACGCAGTATTTT
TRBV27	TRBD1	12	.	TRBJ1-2	CATPDRVGGYTF	TGTGCCACCCCGGACAGGGTTGGTGGCTACACCTTC
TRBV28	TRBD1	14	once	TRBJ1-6	CASRGDRGGSPLHF	TGTGCCAGCAGGGGGGACAGGGGCGGTTCACCCCTCCACTTT
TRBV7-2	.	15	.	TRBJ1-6	CASSAHGQNNSPLHF	TGTGCCAGCAGCGCGCATGGACAGAATAATTCACCCCTCCACTTT
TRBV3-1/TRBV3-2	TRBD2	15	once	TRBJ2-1	CASSLGLAGVTEQFF	TGTGCCAGCAGCCTAGGACTAGCGGGAGTGACTGAGCAGTTCTTC
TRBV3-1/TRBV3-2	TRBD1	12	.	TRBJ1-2	CASSQGGTGYTF	TGTGCCAGCAGCCAAGGGGGGACAGGATACACCTTC
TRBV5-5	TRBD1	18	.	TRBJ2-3	CASSLGTGGLQSTDTQYF	TGTGCCAGCAGCTTGGGGACAGGGGGACTCCAGAGCACAGATACGCAGTATTTT
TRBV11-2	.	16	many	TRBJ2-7	CASTLGLVRRSYEQYF	TGTGCCAGCACCTTGGGCTTGGTCCGGCGATCCTACGAGCAGTACTTC
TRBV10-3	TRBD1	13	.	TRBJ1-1	CAIRQGKNTEAFF	TGTGCCATCAGACAGGGGAAGAACACTGAAGCTTTCTTT
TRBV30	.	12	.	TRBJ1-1	CAWSVQGPEAFF	TGTGCCTGGAGTGTCCAGGGCCCTGAAGCTTTCTTT
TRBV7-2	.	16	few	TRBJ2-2	CASSLWVRAGSGELFF	TGTGCCAGCAGCTTATGGGTCAGGGCCGGGAGCGGGGAGCTGTTTTTT
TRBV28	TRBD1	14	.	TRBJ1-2	CASSSGTGFYGYTF	TGTGCCAGCAGTTCGGGGACAGGGTTCTATGGCTACACCTTC
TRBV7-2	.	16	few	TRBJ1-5	CASSSQSANSNQPQHF	TGTGCCAGCAGCTCACAAAGCGCAAATAGCAATCAGCCCCAGCATTTT
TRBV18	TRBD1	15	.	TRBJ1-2	CASSLDGQGTDGYTF	TGTGCCAGCTCACTAGACGGACAGGGCACGGATGGCTACACCTTC
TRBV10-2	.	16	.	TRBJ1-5	CASSAGGPNSNQPQHF	TGCGCCAGCAGTGCCGGAGGACCTAATAGCAATCAGCCCCAGCATTTT
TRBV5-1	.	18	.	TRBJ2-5	CASSPGVRGYQYQETQYF	TGCGCCAGCAGCCCGGGAGTAAGAGGCTATCAGTACCAAGAGACCCAGTACTTC
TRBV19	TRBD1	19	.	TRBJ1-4	CASSTGRSGQIVDNEKLFF	TGTGCCAGTAGTACTGGGCGTTCGGGACAGATCGTCGATAATGAAAAACTGTTTTTT
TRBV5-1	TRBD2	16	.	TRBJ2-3	CASSPRSAGGTDTQYF	TGCGCCAGCAGCCCCCGGTCTGCGGGAGGCACAGATACGCAGTATTTT
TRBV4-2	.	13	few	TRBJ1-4	CASSPAQTLVLFF	TGTGCCAGCAGCCCAGCACAGACACTGGTACTGTTTTTT
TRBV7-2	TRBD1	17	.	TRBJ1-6	CASSSGTGGTYNSPLHF	TGTGCCAGCAGCTCCGGGACAGGGGGCACCTATAATTCACCCCTCCACTTT
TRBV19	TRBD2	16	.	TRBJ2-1	CASSMSSGRTYNEQFF	TGTGCCAGTAGTATGTCTAGCGGGAGGACCTACAATGAGCAGTTCTTC
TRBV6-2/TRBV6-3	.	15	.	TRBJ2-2	CASSEGHTGTGELFF	TGTGCCAGCAGCGAGGGACACACGGGGACCGGGGAGCTGTTTTTT
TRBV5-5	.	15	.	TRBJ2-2	CASSLSGTSTGELFF	TGTGCCAGCAGCTTGAGCGGAACTAGCACCGGGGAGCTGTTTTTT
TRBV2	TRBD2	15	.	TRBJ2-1	CASSELAGITIEQFF	TGTGCCAGCAGTGAGCTAGCGGGTATTACAATTGAGCAGTTCTTC
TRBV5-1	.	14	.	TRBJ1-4	CASSSGQSNEKLFF	TGCGCCAGCAGCTCCGGACAGAGTAATGAAAAACTGTTTTTT
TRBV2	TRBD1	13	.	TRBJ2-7	CASISSTQGKQYF	TGTGCCAGCATTTCGTCGACACAGGGGAAACAGTACTTC
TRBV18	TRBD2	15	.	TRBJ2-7	CASSSVAGLLLGQYF	TGTGCCAGCTCATCGGTAGCGGGACTCCTCCTCGGGCAGTACTTC
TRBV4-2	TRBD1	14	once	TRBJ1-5	CASSNGQGNQPQHF	TGTGCCAGCAGCAATGGACAGGGGAATCAGCCCCAGCATTTT
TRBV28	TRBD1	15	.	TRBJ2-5	CASSLRQGVWETQYF	TGTGCCAGCAGTCTTCGGCAGGGGGTTTGGGAGACCCAGTACTTC
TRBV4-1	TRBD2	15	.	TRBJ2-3	CASSHGTSGRDTQYF	TGCGCCAGCAGCCACGGGACTAGCGGAAGAGATACGCAGTATTTT
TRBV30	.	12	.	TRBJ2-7	CAWSDSSYEQYF	TGTGCCTGGAGTGACAGCTCCTACGAGCAGTACTTC
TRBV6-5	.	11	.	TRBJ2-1	CASNFYVEQFF	TGTGCCAGCAACTTTTACGTTGAGCAGTTCTTC
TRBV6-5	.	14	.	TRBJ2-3	CASSKSRGTDTQYF	TGTGCCAGCTCGAAATCCCGGGGCACAGATACGCAGTATTTT
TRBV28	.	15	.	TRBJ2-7	CASSPLTGGVGEQYF	TGTGCCAGCAGTCCCCTCACAGGGGGGGTTGGGGAGCAGTACTTC
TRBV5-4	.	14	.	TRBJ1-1	CASNEQGRNTEAFF	TGTGCCAGCAACGAACAGGGTCGGAACACTGAAGCTTTCTTT
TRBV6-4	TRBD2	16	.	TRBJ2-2	CASSAHSGRAAGELFF	TGTGCCAGCAGTGCCCATAGCGGGAGGGCCGCCGGGGAGCTGTTTTTT
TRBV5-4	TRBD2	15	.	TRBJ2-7	CASSLDLAAAYEQYF	TGTGCCAGCAGCTTAGATCTAGCGGCGGCGTACGAGCAGTACTTC
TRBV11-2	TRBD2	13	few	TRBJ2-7	CASSRDYPYEQYF	TGTGCCAGCAGCCGGGACTACCCCTACGAGCAGTACTTC
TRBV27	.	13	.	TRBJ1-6	CASSFPGDSPLHF	TGTGCCAGCAGTTTTCCGGGAGACTCACCCCTCCACTTT
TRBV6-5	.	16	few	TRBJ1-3	CASSSSAQGSGNTIYF	TGTGCCAGCAGTTCCTCCGCCCAGGGTTCGGGAAACACCATATATTTT
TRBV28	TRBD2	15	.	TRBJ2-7	CASIVGAGGDYEQYF	TGTGCCAGCATTGTTGGGGCGGGAGGAGACTACGAGCAGTACTTC
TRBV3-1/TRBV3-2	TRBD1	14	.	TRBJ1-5	CASSGQGHNQPQHF	TGTGCCAGCAGTGGACAGGGCCACAATCAGCCCCAGCATTTT